This T cell receptor beta chain emerged from a study of patients and donors after allogeneic stem cell transplantation. CDR1 LNHDA and CDR2 SQIVND come from the germline V gene (reference sequence). Trimming removed 1 base from V and 1 base from J, with 4 bases in between. The CDR3 spans 13 residues. TCRdb fed the RT-PCR reads into MiXCR, producing one record per CDR3 protein. This table holds about 200,000 distinct CDR3 sequences, over 30% found once. The TCR was taken from a human donor who was either an allogeneic HSCT recipient or a stem cell or donor lymphocyte infusion donor (not recorded which). It is not recorded whose cells these are; they may come from a transplant donor. The sample was blood, either unsorted or a sorted T cell fraction (not recorded which). This chain connects TRBV19 to TRBJ2-5; D call uncertain. The CDR3 protein is CASSIAFQETQYF. In nucleotides, the CDR3 is TGTGCCAGTAGTATAGCGTTCCAAGAGACCCAGTACTTC.